A single sample gave rise to the 8 T cell receptor beta chains below, sequenced in a study of control samples from healthy donors and cancer patients. The table came from immunoSEQ multiplex PCR; TCRdb's copy has only in-frame clones and leaves some out. Among some 120,000 clones listed, 80% to 90% were seen once. What was sequenced was blood. The receptors come from a man between 40 and 49 years old in good health.

The chain uses TRBV7-2 and TRBJ2-5; D uncertain. The germline CDR1 and CDR2 sequences are SGHTA and FQGNSA. V shed 1 base and J shed 0 bases, with 9 bases lying between them. The CDR3 has 15 amino acids. The CDR3 reads CASSLVWGNQETQYF. CDR3 nucleotides: TGTGCCAGCAGCTTAGTATGGGGTAACCAAGAGACCCAGTACTTC.

V is TRBV24-1 and J is TRBJ2-1; 11 bases fit TRBD2. V shed 9 bases and J 5 bases; nucleotides not matched to a gene: 8. Per germline, CDR1 KGHDR and CDR2 SFDVKD. The CDR3 extends over 15 amino acids. CDR3 amino acids: CATEPGTSGHNEQFF. Written as DNA, the CDR3 is TGTGCCACCGAGCCAGGGACTAGCGGCCACAATGAGCAGTTCTTC.

This chain connects TRBV24-1 to TRBJ2-5; no clear D gene. The germline gives CDR1 KGHDR, CDR2 SFDVKD. The V and J ends lost 5 bases and 6 bases respectively, with 15 bases between them. This CDR3 spans 14 amino acids. The CDR3 sequence: CATSGQSGLKTQYF. The CDR3 region has the DNA TGTGCCACCAGTGGACAATCAGGTCTGAAGACCCAGTACTTC.

The gene calls are TRBV5-1 and TRBJ2-5; no definite D call. This CDR3 has 14 amino acids. Germline lookup yields CDR1 SGHRS and CDR2 YFSETQ. V shed 4 bases and J shed 1 base, with 11 bases lying between them. The CDR3 loop is CASSAGGPQETQYF. The CDR3 DNA reads TGCGCCAGCAGCGCCGGCGGACCCCAAGAGACCCAGTACTTC.

V usage is TRBV7-9 and J usage is TRBJ2-2, with D unresolved. Per the germline V gene, CDR1 is SEHNR and CDR2 is FQNEAQ (reference sequence). The V end was cut by 4 bases, the J end by 0 bases, with 18 bases between. This CDR3 is 18 amino acids long. The DNA for the CDR3 is TGTGCCAGCAGCTCCCGCGCGCGGTCGGGCGCGAACACCGGGGAGCTGTTTTTT. Translating it yields CASSSRARSGANTGELFF.

The chain carries TRBV9 and TRBJ2-5, with D maybe TRBD1 (6 bases). The CDR3 length is 16 residues. The germline V gene has CDR1 SGDLS and CDR2 YYNGEE. Trimming shortened V by 1 base and J by 1 base, and 14 bases separated the two germline ends. CDR3 loop: CASSVSGQLFQETQYF. CDR3 nucleotide sequence: TGTGCCAGCAGCGTATCCGGACAGTTATTCCAAGAGACCCAGTACTTC.

This clone has only one observation. V is TRBV5-4 and J is TRBJ1-1; D ambiguous. The CDR3 runs 12 residues. V lost 5 bases, J lost 1 base, and 6 bases lay in between. CDR1 SGHNT and CDR2 YYREEE come from the germline V gene (reference sequence). CDR3 loop: CASRGGNTEAFF. The CDR3, as DNA: TGTGCCAGCAGAGGAGGGAACACTGAAGCTTTCTTT. Full variable domain (rest looked up from reference TRBV5-4 and TRBJ1-1): ETGVTQSPTHLIKTRGQQVTLRCSSQSGHNTVSWYQQALGQGPQFIFQYYREEENGRGNFPPRFSGLQFPNYSSELNVNALELDDSALYLCASRGGNTEAFFGQGTRLTVV.

The chain's CDR3 is CASSLEGQGFREQFF. The CDR3 DNA sequence: TGCGCCAGCAGCTTGGAGGGACAGGGGTTTAGGGAGCAGTTCTTC. The chain has TRBV5-1 and TRBJ2-1; 10 nucleotides align to TRBD1. V was pared by 0 bases and J by 10 bases, with 7 bases of the junction left unmatched. Germline CDR1 and CDR2: SGHRS and YFSETQ. The CDR3 covers 15 residues.